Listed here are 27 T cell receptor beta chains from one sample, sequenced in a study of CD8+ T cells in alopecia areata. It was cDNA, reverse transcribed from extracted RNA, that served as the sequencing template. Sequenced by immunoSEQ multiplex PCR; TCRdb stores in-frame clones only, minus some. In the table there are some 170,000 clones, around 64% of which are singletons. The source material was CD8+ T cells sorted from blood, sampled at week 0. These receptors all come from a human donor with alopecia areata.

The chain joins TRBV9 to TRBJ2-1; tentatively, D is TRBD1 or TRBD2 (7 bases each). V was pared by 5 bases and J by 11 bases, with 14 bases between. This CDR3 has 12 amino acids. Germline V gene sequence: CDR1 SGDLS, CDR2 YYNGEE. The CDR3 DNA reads TGTGCCAGCAGTTCAGGGGGGGCGAAGCAGTTCTTC. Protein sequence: CASSSGGAKQFF.

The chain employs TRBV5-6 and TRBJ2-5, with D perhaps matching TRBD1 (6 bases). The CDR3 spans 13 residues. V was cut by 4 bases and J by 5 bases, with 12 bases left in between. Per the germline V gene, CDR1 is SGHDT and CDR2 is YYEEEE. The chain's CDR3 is CASSEDSRETQYF. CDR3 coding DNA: TGTGCCAGCAGCGAGGACAGCCGGGAGACCCAGTACTTC.

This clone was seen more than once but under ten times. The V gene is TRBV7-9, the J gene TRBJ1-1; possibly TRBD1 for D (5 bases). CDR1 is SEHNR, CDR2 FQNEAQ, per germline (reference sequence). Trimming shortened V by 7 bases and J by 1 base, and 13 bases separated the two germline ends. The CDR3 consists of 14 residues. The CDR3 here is CASKRGAGNTEAFF. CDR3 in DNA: TGTGCCAGCAAGCGGGGCGCCGGGAACACTGAAGCTTTCTTT.

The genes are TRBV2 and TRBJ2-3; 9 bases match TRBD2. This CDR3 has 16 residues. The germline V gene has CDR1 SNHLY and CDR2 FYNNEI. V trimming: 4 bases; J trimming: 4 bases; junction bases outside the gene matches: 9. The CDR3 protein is CASSATAGGVADTQYF. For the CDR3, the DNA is TGTGCCAGCAGTGCAACAGCGGGGGGCGTAGCAGATACGCAGTATTTT.

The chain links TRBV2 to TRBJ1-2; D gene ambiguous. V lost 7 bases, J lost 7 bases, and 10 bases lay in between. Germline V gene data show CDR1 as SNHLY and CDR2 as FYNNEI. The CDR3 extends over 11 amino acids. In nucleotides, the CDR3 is TGTGCCAGCACGAATTACATTGGCTACACCTTC. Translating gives CASTNYIGYTF.

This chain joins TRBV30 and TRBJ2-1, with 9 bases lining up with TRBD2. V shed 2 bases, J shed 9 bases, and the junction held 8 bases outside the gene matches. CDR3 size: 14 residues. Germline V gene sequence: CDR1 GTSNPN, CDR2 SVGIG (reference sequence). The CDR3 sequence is CAWSSSGGSLEQFF. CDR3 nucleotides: TGTGCCTGGAGTAGTAGCGGGGGATCTCTTGAGCAGTTCTTC.

CDR3: CASSFSLPDEQFF. The CDR3 nucleotides read TGTGCCAGCAGCTTTTCGCTACCCGATGAGCAGTTCTTC. V usage is TRBV11-1 and J usage is TRBJ2-1; D not resolved. V was pared by 3 bases and J by 8 bases, with 11 bases between. Looked up from germline, CDR1 is SGHAT and CDR2 is FQDESV (reference sequence). The CDR3 contains 13 residues.

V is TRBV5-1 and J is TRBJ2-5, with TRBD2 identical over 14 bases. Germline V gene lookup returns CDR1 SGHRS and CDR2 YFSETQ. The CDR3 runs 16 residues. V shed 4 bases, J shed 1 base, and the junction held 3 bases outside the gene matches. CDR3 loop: CASSMGLAGAQETQYF. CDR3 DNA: TGCGCCAGCAGCATGGGACTAGCGGGAGCCCAAGAGACCCAGTACTTC.

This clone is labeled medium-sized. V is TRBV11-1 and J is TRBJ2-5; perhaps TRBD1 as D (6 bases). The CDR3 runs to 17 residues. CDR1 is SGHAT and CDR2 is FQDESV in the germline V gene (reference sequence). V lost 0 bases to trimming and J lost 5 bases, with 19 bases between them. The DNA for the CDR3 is TGTGCCAGCAGCTTAGCCATATCGACAGGAGAAGAGGAGACCCAGTACTTC. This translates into CASSLAISTGEEETQYF.

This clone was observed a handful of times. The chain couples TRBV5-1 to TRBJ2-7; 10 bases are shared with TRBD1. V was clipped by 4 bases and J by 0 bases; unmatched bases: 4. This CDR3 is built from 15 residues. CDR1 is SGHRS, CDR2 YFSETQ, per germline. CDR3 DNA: TGCGCCAGCAGCCAAGGGGACAGGGGCTCCTACGAGCAGTACTTC. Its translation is CASSQGDRGSYEQYF.

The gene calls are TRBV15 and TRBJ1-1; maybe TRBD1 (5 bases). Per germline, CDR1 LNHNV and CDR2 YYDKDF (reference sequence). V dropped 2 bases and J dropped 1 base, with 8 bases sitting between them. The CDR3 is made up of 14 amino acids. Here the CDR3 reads CATSRSGGNTEAFF. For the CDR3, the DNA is TGTGCCACCAGCAGATCCGGGGGGAACACTGAAGCTTTCTTT.

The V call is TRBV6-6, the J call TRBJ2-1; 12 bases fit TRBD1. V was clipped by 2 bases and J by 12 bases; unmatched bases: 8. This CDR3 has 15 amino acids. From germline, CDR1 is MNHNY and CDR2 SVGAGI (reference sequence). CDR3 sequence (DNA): TGTGCCAGCAGTTACGCGGGACAGGGGGCGCTTGGGCAGTTCTTC. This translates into CASSYAGQGALGQFF.

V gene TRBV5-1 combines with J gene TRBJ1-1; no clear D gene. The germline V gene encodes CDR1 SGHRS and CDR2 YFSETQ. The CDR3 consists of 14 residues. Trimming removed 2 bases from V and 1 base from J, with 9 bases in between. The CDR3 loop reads CASSFGRPNTEAFF. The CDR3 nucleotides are TGCGCCAGCAGCTTTGGACGGCCGAACACTGAAGCTTTCTTT.

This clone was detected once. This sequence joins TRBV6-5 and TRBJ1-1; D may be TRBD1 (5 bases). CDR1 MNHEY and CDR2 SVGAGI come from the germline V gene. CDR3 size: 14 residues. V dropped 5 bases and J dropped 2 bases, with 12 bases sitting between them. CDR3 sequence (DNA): TGTGCCAGCAGTCGGGACGGAAAAAACACTGAAGCTTTCTTT. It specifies CASSRDGKNTEAFF.

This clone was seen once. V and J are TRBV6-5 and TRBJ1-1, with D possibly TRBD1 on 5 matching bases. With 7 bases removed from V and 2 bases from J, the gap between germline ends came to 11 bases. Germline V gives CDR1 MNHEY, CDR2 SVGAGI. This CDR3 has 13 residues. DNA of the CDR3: TGTGCCAGCAATGGGGCCATAAACACTGAAGCTTTCTTT. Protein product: CASNGAINTEAFF.

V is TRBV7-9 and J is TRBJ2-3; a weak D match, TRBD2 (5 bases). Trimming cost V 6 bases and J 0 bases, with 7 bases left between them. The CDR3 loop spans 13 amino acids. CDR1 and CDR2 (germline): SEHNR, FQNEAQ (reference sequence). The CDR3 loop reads CASREESTDTQYF. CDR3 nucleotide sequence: TGTGCCAGCAGGGAGGAAAGCACAGATACGCAGTATTTT.

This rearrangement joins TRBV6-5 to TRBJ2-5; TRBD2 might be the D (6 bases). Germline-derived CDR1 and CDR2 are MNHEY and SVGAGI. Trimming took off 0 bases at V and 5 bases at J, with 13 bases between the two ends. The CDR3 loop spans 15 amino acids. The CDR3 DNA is TGTGCCAGCAGTTACTCGCCGGGGGACGGGGAGACCCAGTACTTC. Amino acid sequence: CASSYSPGDGETQYF.

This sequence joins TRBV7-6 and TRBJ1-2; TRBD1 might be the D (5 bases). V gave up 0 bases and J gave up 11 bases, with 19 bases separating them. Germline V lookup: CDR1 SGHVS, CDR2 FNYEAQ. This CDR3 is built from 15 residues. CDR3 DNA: TGTGCCAGCAGCTTAGCGGAGTGGGACGGGGACTCTTACACCTTC. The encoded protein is CASSLAEWDGDSYTF.

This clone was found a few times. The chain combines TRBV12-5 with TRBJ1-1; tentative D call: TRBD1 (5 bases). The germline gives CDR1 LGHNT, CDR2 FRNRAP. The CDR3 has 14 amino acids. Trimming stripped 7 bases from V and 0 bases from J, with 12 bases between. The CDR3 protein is CASATAGMNTEAFF. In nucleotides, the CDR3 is TGTGCTAGTGCCACCGCAGGGATGAACACTGAAGCTTTCTTT.

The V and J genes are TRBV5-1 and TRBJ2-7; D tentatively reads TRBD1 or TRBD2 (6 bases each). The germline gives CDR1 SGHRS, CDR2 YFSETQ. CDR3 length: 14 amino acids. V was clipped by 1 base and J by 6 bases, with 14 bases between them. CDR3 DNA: TGCGCCAGCAGCTTGACGGGGGCGAAGGTCGAGCAGTACTTC. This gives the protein CASSLTGAKVEQYF.

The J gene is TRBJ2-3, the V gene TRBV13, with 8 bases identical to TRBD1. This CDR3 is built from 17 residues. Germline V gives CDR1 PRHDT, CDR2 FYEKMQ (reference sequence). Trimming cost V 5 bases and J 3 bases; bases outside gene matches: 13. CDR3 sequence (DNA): TGTGCCAGCAGCGCCAATCCGGGACAGGAATGGACAGATACGCAGTATTTT. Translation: CASSANPGQEWTDTQYF. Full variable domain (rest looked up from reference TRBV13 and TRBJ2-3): AAGVIQSPRHLIKEKRETATLKCYPIPRHDTVYWYQQGPGQDPQFLISFYEKMQSDKGSIPDRFSAQQFSDYHSELNMSSLELGDSALYFCASSANPGQEWTDTQYFGPGTRLTVL.

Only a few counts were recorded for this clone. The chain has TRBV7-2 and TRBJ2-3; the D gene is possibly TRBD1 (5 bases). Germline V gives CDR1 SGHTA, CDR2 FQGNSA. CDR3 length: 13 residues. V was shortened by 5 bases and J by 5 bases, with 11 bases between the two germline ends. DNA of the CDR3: TGTGCCAGCAGCGCCTTCAGGGTAGATACGCAGTATTTT. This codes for CASSAFRVDTQYF.

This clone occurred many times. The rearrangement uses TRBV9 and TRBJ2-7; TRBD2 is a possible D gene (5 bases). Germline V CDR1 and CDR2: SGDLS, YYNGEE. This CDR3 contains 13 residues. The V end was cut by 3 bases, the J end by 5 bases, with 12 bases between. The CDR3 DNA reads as TGTGCCAGCAGCGCCCCCGGGGTGGACGAGCAGTACTTC. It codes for CASSAPGVDEQYF.

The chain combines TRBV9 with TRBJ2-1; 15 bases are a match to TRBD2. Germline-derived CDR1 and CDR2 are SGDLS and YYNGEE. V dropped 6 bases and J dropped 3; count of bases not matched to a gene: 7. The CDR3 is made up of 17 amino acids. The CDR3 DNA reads TGTGCCAGCACCCGGACTAGCGGGGGGGCCATCTACAATGAGCAGTTCTTC. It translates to CASTRTSGGAIYNEQFF.

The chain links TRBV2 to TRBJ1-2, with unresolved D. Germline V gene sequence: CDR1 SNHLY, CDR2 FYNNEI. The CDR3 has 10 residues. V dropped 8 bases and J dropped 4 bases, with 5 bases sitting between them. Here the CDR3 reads CASGSYGYTF. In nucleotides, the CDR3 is TGTGCCAGCGGCTCCTATGGCTACACCTTC.

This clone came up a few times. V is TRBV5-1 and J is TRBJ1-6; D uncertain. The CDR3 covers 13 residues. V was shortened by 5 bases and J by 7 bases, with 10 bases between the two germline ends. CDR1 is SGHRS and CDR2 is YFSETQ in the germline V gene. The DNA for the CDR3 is TGCGCCAGCAGTAATCGTGGGAATTCACCCCTCCACTTT. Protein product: CASSNRGNSPLHF.

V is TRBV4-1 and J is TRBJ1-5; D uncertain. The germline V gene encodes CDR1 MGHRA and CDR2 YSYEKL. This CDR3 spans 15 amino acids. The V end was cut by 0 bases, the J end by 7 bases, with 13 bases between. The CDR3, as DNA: TGCGCCAGCAGCCAAGATCAGAGGTTTTCGCAGCCCCAGCATTTT. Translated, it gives CASSQDQRFSQPQHF.